Sequencing of this T cell receptor beta chain was carried out in a study of cytomegalovirus exposure and HLA in healthy donors. Study at large: Roughly 80 million unique TCRs from HLA-typed donors made up an early data release. Study-wide results and caveats: Donors belonging to an Asian-associated ancestry cluster reportedly showed fewer N-insertions in productive TCRs than the 666-donor mean, according to what a later analysis found. TCR beta chains associated with HLA were, in a later analysis, more clonally expanded than equally common others. On later analysis, the bulk of CMV-associated TCR beta chains appeared to be HLA-restricted.

Researchers ran the PCR with 60 Vbeta and 13 Jbeta primers. The repertoire was sequenced with immunoSEQ multiplex PCR; TCRdb's copy has only in-frame clones and lacks some. The sample has about 140,000 clones, less than 85% seen once. This CDR3 contains 15 residues. From germline, CDR1 is LNHDA and CDR2 SQIVND (reference sequence). Deletions cut 3 bases from V and 6 bases from J, with 17 bases between. On this clone: As yet, its antigen is unknown.

Sequencing input: PBMCs. V and J are TRBV19 and TRBJ1-1; D gene unclear. The TCR was taken from a woman aged 45 to 65 in good health and CMV-seropositive. In nucleotides, the CDR3 is TGTGCCAGTAGTATCCAGCCGGTTAACCAGGCTGAAGCTTTCTTT. This gives the protein CASSIQPVNQAEAFF.